This T cell receptor beta chain was recorded in a study of beta chain features in type 1 diabetes. About the study: Researchers looked at over 100,000,000 sorted cells across all samples. Overall study findings and caveats: TCRB CDR3 length was moderately but significantly reduced in all four CD4+ subsets of Type 1 diabetes patients.

Germline V gives CDR1 MGHRA, CDR2 YSYEKL. This CDR3 contains 16 residues. After removal of 2 bases from V and 7 bases from J, the junction contained 9 bases not matched to a gene. Remarks on this clone: Its antigen is undetermined.

Of the isolated RNA, all was reverse transcribed, and so the sequenced material was expressed TCRB transcripts. Profiling relied on immunoSEQ multiplex PCR, and the TCRdb table lists in-frame clones only, not all of them. Of around 500,000 clones detected, more than 9.5% appear once; the ten largest clones hold approximately 0.05%. Sequenced: naive CD4+ T cells from blood. The chain recombines TRBV4-1 with TRBJ2-1, with 9 nucleotides matching TRBD2. This TCR was recovered from a woman aged 18-29 years in good health. CDR3 protein: CASSQLAGSAGNEQFF. CDR3 DNA: TGCGCCAGCAGCCAACTAGCGGGATCTGCGGGGAATGAGCAGTTCTTC.